This T cell receptor beta chain was observed in a study of blood T cells in healthy people across ages. This clonotype has only one observation. A second PCR of roughly 7 to 11 cycles used a sample-barcoded 5' primer and a J-beta primer mix. TCRdb itself ran the 5' RACE reads through MiXCR, one entry per CDR3 protein. The sample yields approximately 690,000 distinct CDR3 sequences, 58% seen once. V lost 3 bases to trimming and J lost 8 bases, with 12 bases between them. From germline, CDR1 is SGHDT and CDR2 YYEEEE. CDR3 length: 13 amino acids. The chain combines TRBV5-6 with TRBJ2-1, with no clear D. Sequencing input: blood. This TCR derives from a man aged 55-75 years in good health. As DNA, the CDR3 is TGTGCCAGCAGCTGGGCCATAGCCTATGAGCAGTTCTTC. Translated: CASSWAIAYEQFF.